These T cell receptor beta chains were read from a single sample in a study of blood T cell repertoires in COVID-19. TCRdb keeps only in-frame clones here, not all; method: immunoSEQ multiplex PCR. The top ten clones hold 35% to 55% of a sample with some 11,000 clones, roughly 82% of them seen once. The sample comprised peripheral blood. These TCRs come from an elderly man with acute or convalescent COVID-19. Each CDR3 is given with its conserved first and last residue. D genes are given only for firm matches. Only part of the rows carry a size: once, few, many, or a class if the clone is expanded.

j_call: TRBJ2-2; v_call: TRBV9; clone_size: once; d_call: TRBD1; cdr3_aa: CASSSTQEGQRTGELFF; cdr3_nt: TGTGCCAGCAGCTCCACCCAAGAGGGACAGAGAACCGGGGAGCTGTTTTTT
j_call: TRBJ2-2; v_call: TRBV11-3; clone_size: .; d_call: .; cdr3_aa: CASSLDSGIKAGELFF; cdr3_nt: TGTGCCAGCAGCTTAGACTCAGGGATTAAGGCCGGGGAGCTGTTTTTT
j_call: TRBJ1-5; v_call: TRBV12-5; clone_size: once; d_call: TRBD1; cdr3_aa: CASGPGQGTQPQHF; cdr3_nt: TGTGCTAGTGGTCCAGGACAGGGGACTCAGCCCCAGCATTTT
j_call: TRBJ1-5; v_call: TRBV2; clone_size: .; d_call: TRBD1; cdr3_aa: CASSGQYSNQPQHF; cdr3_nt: TGTGCCAGCTCGGGACAGTATAGCAATCAGCCCCAGCATTTT
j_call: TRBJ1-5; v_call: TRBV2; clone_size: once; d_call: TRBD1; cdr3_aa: CASSVGGGNQPQHF; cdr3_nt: TGTGCCAGCAGTGTAGGGGGCGGAAATCAGCCCCAGCATTTT
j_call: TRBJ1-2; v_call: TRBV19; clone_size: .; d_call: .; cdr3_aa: CASKERQYYGYTF; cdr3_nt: TGTGCCAGTAAAGAGCGACAGTACTATGGCTACACCTTC
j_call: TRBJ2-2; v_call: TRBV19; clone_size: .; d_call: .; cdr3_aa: CASTRQVNTGELFF; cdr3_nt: TGTGCCAGTACAAGACAAGTCAACACCGGGGAGCTGTTTTTT
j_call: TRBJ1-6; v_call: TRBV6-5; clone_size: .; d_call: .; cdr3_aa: CASSNKIPTPLHF; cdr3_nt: TGTGCCAGCAGTAACAAAATCCCCACCCCCCTCCACTTT
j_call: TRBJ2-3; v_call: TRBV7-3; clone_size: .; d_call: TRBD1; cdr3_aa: CASSSIPRQGGGTDTQYF; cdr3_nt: TGTGCCAGCAGCTCAATCCCGCGACAGGGGGGAGGGACAGATACGCAGTATTTT
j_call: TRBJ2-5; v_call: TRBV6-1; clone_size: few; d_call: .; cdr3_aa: CASSDPRRANQETQYF; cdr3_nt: TGTGCCAGCAGTGATCCCCGCAGGGCCAACCAAGAGACCCAGTACTTC
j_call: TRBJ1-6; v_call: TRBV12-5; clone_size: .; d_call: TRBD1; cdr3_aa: CASAHGTGGSPLHF; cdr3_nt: TGTGCTAGTGCCCACGGGACAGGTGGTTCACCCCTCCACTTT
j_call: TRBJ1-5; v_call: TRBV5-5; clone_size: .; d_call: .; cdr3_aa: CASSLGVDTPQHF; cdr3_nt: TGTGCCAGCAGCTTGGGGGTGGACACGCCCCAGCATTTT
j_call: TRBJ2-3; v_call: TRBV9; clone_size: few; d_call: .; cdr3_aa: CASSVALLETDTQYF; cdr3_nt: TGTGCCAGCAGCGTAGCTCTTTTAGAAACAGATACGCAGTATTTT
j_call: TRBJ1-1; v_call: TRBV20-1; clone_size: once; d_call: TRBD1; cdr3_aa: CSARTGSEAFF; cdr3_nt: TGCAGTGCTCGGACAGGGAGTGAAGCTTTCTTT
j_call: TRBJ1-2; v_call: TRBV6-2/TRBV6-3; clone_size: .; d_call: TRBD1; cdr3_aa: CASSSSGGRGYTF; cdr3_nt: TGTGCCAGCAGTTCCTCAGGGGGCCGTGGCTACACCTTC
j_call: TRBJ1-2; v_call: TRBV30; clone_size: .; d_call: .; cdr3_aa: CAWSAGPTGYTF; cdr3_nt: TGTGCCTGGAGTGCAGGCCCCACGGGCTACACCTTC
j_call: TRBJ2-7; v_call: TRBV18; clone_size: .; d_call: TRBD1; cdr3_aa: CASSPGQDTYEQYF; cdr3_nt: TGTGCCAGCTCCCCGGGACAGGATACCTACGAGCAGTACTTC
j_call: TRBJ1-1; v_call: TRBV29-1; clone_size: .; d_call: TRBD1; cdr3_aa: CSSSGDRQNYEAFF; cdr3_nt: TGCAGCTCGTCTGGGGACAGACAGAATTATGAAGCTTTCTTT
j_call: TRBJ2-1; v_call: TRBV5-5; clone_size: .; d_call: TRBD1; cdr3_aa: CASTLSGYGTGLFNEQFF; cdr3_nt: TGTGCCAGCACCCTAAGTGGGTACGGGACAGGGTTATTCAATGAGCAGTTCTTC
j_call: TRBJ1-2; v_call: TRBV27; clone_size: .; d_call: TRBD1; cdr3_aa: CASSSTGQGADGYTF; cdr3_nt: TGTGCCAGCAGTTCCACCGGACAGGGTGCGGATGGCTACACCTTC
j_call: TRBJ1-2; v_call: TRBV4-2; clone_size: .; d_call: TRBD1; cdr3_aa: CASSPGGRWNYGYTF; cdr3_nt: TGTGCCAGCAGCCCAGGGGGGCGGTGGAACTATGGCTACACCTTC
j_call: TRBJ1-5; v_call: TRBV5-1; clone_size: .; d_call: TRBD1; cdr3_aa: CASSPEGQFNQPQHF; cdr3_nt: TGCGCCAGCAGTCCGGAGGGACAGTTCAATCAGCCCCAGCATTTT
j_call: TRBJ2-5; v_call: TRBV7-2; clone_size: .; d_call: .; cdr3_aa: CASSPAGQTQETQYF; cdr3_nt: TGTGCCAGCAGCCCCGCGGGACAGACCCAAGAGACCCAGTACTTC
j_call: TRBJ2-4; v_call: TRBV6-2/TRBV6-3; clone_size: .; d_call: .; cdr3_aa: CASSYSGRQNIQYF; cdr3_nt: TGTGCCAGCAGTTATAGCGGACGACAAAACATTCAGTACTTC
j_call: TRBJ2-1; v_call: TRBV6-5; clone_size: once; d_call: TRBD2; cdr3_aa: CASTDYSGRVHEQFF; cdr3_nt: TGTGCCAGCACGGACTATAGCGGGAGGGTCCATGAGCAGTTCTTC
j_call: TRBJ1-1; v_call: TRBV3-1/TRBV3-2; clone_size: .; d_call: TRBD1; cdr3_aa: CASSQETGGETEAFF; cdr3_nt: TGTGCCAGCAGCCAAGAAACAGGGGGAGAAACTGAAGCTTTCTTT
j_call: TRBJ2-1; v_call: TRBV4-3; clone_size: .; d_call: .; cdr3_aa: CASSQALVGSYNEQFF; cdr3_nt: TGCGCCAGCAGCCAGGCACTGGTAGGGAGTTACAATGAGCAGTTCTTC